Below are 5 T cell receptor beta chains sequenced from a single sample in a study of T cells after yellow fever vaccination. Each CDR3 protein is one row after TCRdb ran MiXCR on the 5' RACE reads. The data contain about 340,000 distinct CDR3 sequences, 8.5% to 10% of them singletons. The sample consisted of PBMCs, taken on the day of the first yellow fever vaccination. The receptors were sampled from a man between 18 and 35 years old who received the YFV17D yellow fever vaccine.

Only a few counts were recorded for this clonotype. The rearrangement joins TRBV4-3 to TRBJ2-7, with D unclear. Trimming left V 1 base short and J 7 bases short, with 11 bases between. The CDR3 extends over 13 amino acids. The germline V gene has CDR1 LGHNA and CDR2 YSLEER. The CDR3 sequence: CASSQAPVGEQYF. The CDR3 nucleotides are TGCGCCAGCAGCCAAGCCCCGGTGGGGGAGCAGTACTTC.

J is TRBJ2-1 and V is TRBV13; no reliable D call. There are 11 residues in the CDR3. The germline V gene has CDR1 PRHDT and CDR2 FYEKMQ (reference sequence). Trimming cost V 8 bases and J 1 base, with 3 bases left between them. The CDR3, as DNA: TGTGCCAGCCAGTCCTACAATGAGCAGTTCTTC. This translates into CASQSYNEQFF.

About this clonotype itself: Relative to the germline gene, one junction end is altered; a read error may explain this. The chain is built from TRBV4-1 and TRBJ2-7, with TRBD1 matching 7 bases. There are 15 residues in the CDR3. Germline values: CDR1 MGHRA, CDR2 YSYEKL. This CDR3 is CASGQVWDSFYEQYF. In DNA, the CDR3 is TGCGCCAGCGGCCAAGTTTGGGACAGCTTCTACGAGCAGTACTTC.

This clonotype was detected ten times or more. This rearrangement joins TRBV20-1 to TRBJ2-5; the match to TRBD2 covers 11 bases. The CDR3 totals 17 residues. Looked up from germline, CDR1 is DFQATT and CDR2 is SNEGSKA (reference sequence). Trimming removed 0 bases from V and 4 bases from J; junction bases left unmatched: 10. The CDR3 protein is CSARDLGLAELRETQYF. The CDR3 nucleotides are TGCAGTGCTAGAGATTTGGGACTAGCGGAGCTTCGAGAGACCCAGTACTTC.

Concerning this clonotype: At one end the junction does not follow the germline gene, possibly because of a read error. The chain couples TRBV5-1 to TRBJ2-5; D is uncertain. CDR3 length equals 11 residues. Germline assignment: CDR1 SGHRS and CDR2 YFSETQ. The CDR3 coding sequence is TGCGACAGCAGAATAGAAGAGACCCAGTACTTC. Residues: CDSRIEETQYF.